This entry is about one T cell receptor beta chain. These data belong to a study of blood T cell repertoires in COVID-19. In the study overall: Acute-phase and convalescent COVID-19 samples originated in the United States, Italy and Spain.

Trimming cost V 4 bases and J 0 bases; bases outside gene matches: 6. The CDR3 sequence is 16 residues long. The germline V gene encodes CDR1 SGHTA and CDR2 FQGNSA. As processed by the authors: Reference gene primer amplification yielded estimated nucleated cell counts. Clones were read by immunoSEQ multiplex PCR, and TCRdb kept only the in-frame ones, dropping some. V, J and clone size are those of that table, while D and trimming were read from the DNA. Of 210,000 or so clones listed, about nine tenths are singletons. This receptor was taken from a man in his fifties or sixties with acute or convalescent COVID-19. The chain joins TRBV7-2 to TRBJ1-3; 7 nucleotides align to TRBD1. Sequencing was performed on peripheral blood. The CDR3 loop reads CASSYSGGSSGNTIYF. DNA for the CDR3: TGTGCCAGCAGCTACTCAGGGGGTAGCTCTGGAAACACCATATATTTT. Full variable domain (outside the CDR3, taken from reference TRBV7-2 and TRBJ1-3): GAGVSQSPSNKVTEKGKDVELRCDPISGHTALYWYRQSLGQGLEFLIYFQGNSAPDKSGLPSDRFSAERTGGSVSTLTIQRTQQEDSAVYLCASSYSGGSSGNTIYFGEGSWLTVV.